What follows are 8 T cell receptor beta chains derived from one specimen sequenced in a study of cytomegalovirus exposure and HLA in healthy donors. PCR amplification relied on 60 Vbeta primers (plus 13 Jbeta primers). Sequencing used immunoSEQ multiplex PCR; TCRdb keeps in-frame clones, though not all of them. The sample holds more than 150,000 clones, roughly 88% seen once. The sequenced sample was PBMCs. Every receptor here comes from a woman aged 18-35 years in good health and CMV-seronegative.

This rearrangement joins TRBV5-1 to TRBJ2-5; 8 nucleotides line up with TRBD1. V dropped 4 bases and J dropped 1; count of bases not matched to a gene: 6. The germline V gene encodes CDR1 SGHRS and CDR2 YFSETQ. The CDR3 runs to 15 residues. CDR3 nucleotides: TGCGCCAGCAGCACGGGGACAGGACTCCAAGAGACCCAGTACTTC. As protein: CASSTGTGLQETQYF.

The chain joins TRBV4-1 to TRBJ1-2; D ambiguous. The CDR3 totals 16 residues. The ends were cut back, 4 bases at V and 2 bases at J, with 17 bases in the middle. The germline V gene has CDR1 MGHRA and CDR2 YSYEKL. DNA for the CDR3: TGCGCCAGCAGCCTATTAACCCAGGCAGCAAACTATGGCTACACCTTC. It codes for CASSLLTQAANYGYTF.

J is TRBJ2-7 and V is TRBV27; 7 bases are shared with TRBD1. Trimming at V came to 5 bases and at J to 5 bases, leaving 9 bases not matched to a gene. The CDR3 has 14 residues. The V gene's germline CDR1 is MNHEY and CDR2 SMNVEV (reference sequence). The CDR3 region has the DNA TGTGCCAGCAGTCCACCGGGACAGTTACACGAGCAGTACTTC. Its translation: CASSPPGQLHEQYF.

The table lists this clone with a few counts. The J gene is TRBJ1-1, the V gene TRBV10-2; D possibly corresponds to TRBD1 (5 bases). The CDR3 sequence is 13 residues long. Between the trimmed V and J ends, which lost 5 bases and 1 base, there was a span of 8 bases. Looked up from germline, CDR1 is WSHSY and CDR2 is SAAADI. DNA of the CDR3: TGCGCCAGCAGTCAGACAGAGAACACTGAAGCTTTCTTT. Its protein is CASSQTENTEAFF.

The rearrangement links TRBV5-1 to TRBJ2-7; D not resolved. The CDR3 extends over 15 amino acids. Germline lookup yields CDR1 SGHRS and CDR2 YFSETQ. V lost 0 bases to trimming and J lost 0 bases, with 10 bases between them. The CDR3 sequence is CASSLDAASSYEQYF. The DNA of the CDR3 is TGCGCCAGCAGCTTGGATGCCGCTAGCTCCTACGAGCAGTACTTC.

The chain links TRBV6-4 to TRBJ2-3, with a possible D match to TRBD2 (6 bases). CDR1 and CDR2 from the germline V gene are MRHNA and SNTAGT. The CDR3 runs 13 residues. Trimming removed 6 bases at V and 0 bases at J, with 7 bases between. The CDR3 region has the DNA TGTGCCAGCAGGGAGGGAAGCACAGATACGCAGTATTTT. Amino acids: CASREGSTDTQYF.

The chain combines TRBV5-4 with TRBJ1-6; 7 positions match TRBD1. CDR3 length: 16 residues. With V trimmed by 0 bases and J by 10 bases, 10 bases remained unmatched. CDR1 SGHNT and CDR2 YYREEE come from the germline V gene (reference sequence). The CDR3: CASSLEAGGKGSPLHF. The CDR3 bases are TGTGCCAGCAGCTTGGAGGCAGGGGGTAAGGGATCACCCCTCCACTTT.

The chain employs TRBV5-1 and TRBJ2-2, with 9 bases aligning to TRBD2. The V segment lost 0 bases and the J segment 6 bases; nucleotides outside the gene matches: 6. The CDR3 is 16 amino acids. Per germline, CDR1 SGHRS and CDR2 YFSETQ. The CDR3 sequence: CASSLDLAGNSGELFF. In nucleotides, the CDR3 is TGCGCCAGCAGCTTGGATCTAGCGGGGAATTCCGGGGAGCTGTTTTTT.